Listed below are T cell receptor beta chains from one sample, sequenced in a study of Tregs in tolerant kidney transplant recipients. TCRdb's table, derived via immunoSEQ multiplex PCR, lists solely in-frame clones and lacks some. The sample shows approximately 50,000 clones, over 80% of them seen only once. This specimen consisted of CD8+ T cells from blood (PBMCs), obtained 24 months after the transplant. All receptors derive from a human patient who received a combined kidney and bone marrow transplant. Some T cells may possibly be graft donor cells. Both conserved end residues are part of each CDR3.

>TRBJ2-1|TRBV9
CASSDTRNPEQFF
>TRBJ2-1|TRBV6-5
CASSLIQGYNEQFF
>TRBJ2-5|TRBV9
CASSGSGNQETQYF
>TRBJ1-2|TRBV29-1
CSVEVAGNWAVDGYTF
>TRBJ2-1|TRBV9
CASNPPLAGEGNEQFF
>TRBJ1-1|TRBV2
CASSDSPGTGVEAFF
>TRBJ2-7|TRBV5-4
CASSLLAGGLDPYEQYF
>TRBJ2-3|TRBV11-2
CASSLERGTDTQYF
>TRBJ2-3|TRBV7-6
CASSSLGLAARDTQYF
>TRBJ2-7|TRBV5-8
CASSLRGGHEQYF
>TRBJ2-2|TRBV15
CATSRPPGELFF
>TRBJ2-3|TRBV28
CASSKLAGGVKDTQYF
>TRBJ2-7|TRBV11-2
CASRPNKGQPDYASYEQYF
>TRBJ2-1|TRBV15
CATSSSIAGDYNEQFF
>TRBJ1-1|TRBV27
CASSLNRGRSYTEAFF
>TRBJ1-2|TRBV4-3
CASSQERLGWNYGYTF
>TRBJ1-2|TRBV7-2
CASSSLAGDNYGYTF
>TRBJ1-5|TRBV29-1
CSVGDTGSNQPQHF
>TRBJ1-2|TRBV12-5
CASGLVLRGKGNYGYTF
>TRBJ2-3|TRBV7-9
CASSGTTLAGMTDTQYF
>TRBJ2-7|TRBV6-5
CASGSKTGDRDEQYF
>TRBJ2-7|TRBV15
CATSSGGHEQYF
>TRBJ1-3|TRBV5-1
CASSSIGEGLGNTIYF
>TRBJ2-2|TRBV9
CASSVGQGPGELFF
>TRBJ2-5|TRBV29-1
CSVEGAWTSEETQYF
>TRBJ2-5|TRBV2
CASSEGLAGGLLETQYF
>TRBJ2-1|TRBV6-1
CASTLWEPNEQFF
>TRBJ2-3|TRBV27
CASSSNPGGADTQYF
>TRBJ2-1|TRBV5-6
CASSSLAGDYNEQFF
>TRBJ1-6|TRBV6-6
CASSYSPGSYNSPLHF
>TRBJ2-1|TRBV28
CASSGEFRGRAYNEQFF
>TRBJ2-7|TRBV4-3
CASSQEQGIFSHEQYF
>TRBJ1-1|TRBV27
CASSLGQGFTEAFF
>TRBJ2-1|TRBV27
CASSLRQGEARRNEQFF
>TRBJ1-4|TRBV7-8
CASSLGYEKLFF
>TRBJ1-1|TRBV14
CASSQAGEAFF
>TRBJ2-2|TRBV7-9
CASSLTPSGRLTTGELFF
>TRBJ2-7|TRBV19
CASTPGGSSYEQYF
>TRBJ1-5|TRBV7-2
CASSLTTGWNQPQHF
>TRBJ2-1|TRBV11-2
CASSLGTSWNEQFF
>TRBJ2-1|TRBV13
CASSLGRSSLRQFF
>TRBJ2-7|TRBV27
CASSSWREGGYEQYF
>TRBJ1-6|TRBV23-1
CASSETGTNNSPLHF
>TRBJ1-5|TRBV30
CAWSRTGGNQPQHF
>TRBJ2-1|TRBV5-4
CASSLGLAGSQFF
>TRBJ2-2|TRBV6-5
CASSWMEGTGELFF
>TRBJ1-5|TRBV4-3
CASSQSTNSNQPQHF
>TRBJ1-2|TRBV10-3
CAISESSTRMNYGYTF